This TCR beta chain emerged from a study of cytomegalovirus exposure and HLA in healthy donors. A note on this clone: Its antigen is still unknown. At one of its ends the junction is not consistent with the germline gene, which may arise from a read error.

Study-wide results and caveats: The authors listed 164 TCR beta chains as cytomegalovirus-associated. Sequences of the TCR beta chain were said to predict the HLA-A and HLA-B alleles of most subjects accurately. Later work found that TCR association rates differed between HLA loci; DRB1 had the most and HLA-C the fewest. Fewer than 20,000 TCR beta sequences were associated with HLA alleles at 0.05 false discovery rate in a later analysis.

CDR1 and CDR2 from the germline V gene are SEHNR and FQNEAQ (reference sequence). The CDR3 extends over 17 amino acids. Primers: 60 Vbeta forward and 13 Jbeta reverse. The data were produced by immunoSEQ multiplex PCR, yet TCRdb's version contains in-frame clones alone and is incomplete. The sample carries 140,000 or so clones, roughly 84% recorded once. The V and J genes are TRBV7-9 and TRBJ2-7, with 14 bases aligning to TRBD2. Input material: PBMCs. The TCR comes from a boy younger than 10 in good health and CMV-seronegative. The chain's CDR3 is CSSSLGQGLAGVLEQYF. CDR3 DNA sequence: TGTTCCAGCAGCTTAGGGCAGGGACTAGCGGGAGTCTTGGAGCAGTACTTC.